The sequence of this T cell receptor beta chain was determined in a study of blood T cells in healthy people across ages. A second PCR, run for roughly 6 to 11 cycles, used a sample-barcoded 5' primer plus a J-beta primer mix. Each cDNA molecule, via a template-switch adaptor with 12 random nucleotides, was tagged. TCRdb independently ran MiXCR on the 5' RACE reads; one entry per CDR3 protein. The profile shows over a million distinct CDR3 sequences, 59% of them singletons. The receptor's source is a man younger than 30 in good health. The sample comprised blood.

CDR3 in amino acids: CASSFSEAPGEQYF. The DNA of the CDR3 is TGCGCCAGCAGCTTTTCGGAGGCCCCGGGCGAGCAGTACTTC. V is TRBV5-1 and J is TRBJ2-7; TRBD2 might be the D (5 bases). The CDR3 is 14 amino acids. V dropped 2 bases and J dropped 6 bases, with 15 bases sitting between them. CDR1 and CDR2 (germline): SGHRS, YFSETQ.